Listed below are T cell receptor beta chains from one sample, sequenced in a study of human T cells and chemical hapten exposure. TCRdb re-called the RACE reads through MiXCR, storing one row per CDR3 protein. Of 45,000 to 60,000 distinct CDR3 sequences listed, 12% are singletons. The sample in question was whole blood, obtained in connection with sensitization to the hapten diphenylcyclopropenone (DPC). The source is a man younger than 45 with alopecia areata. Some clones in this sample may be carry-over from other donors' samples. Each CDR3 is given with its conserved first and last residue. A D gene is named only where the DNA matches it firmly. Clone size is given for some rows only: seen once, a few or many times, or a class if the clone is expanded.

J	V	size	D	DNA	CDR3
TRBJ2-7	TRBV12-3/TRBV12-4	NA	NA	TGTGCCAGCAGTTTCCAGGGACGCCACGAGCAGTACTTC	CASSFQGRHEQYF
TRBJ1-4	TRBV9	few	NA	TGTGCCAGCAGCTCAACGGGACAAGGGACTGAAAAACTGTTTTTT	CASSSTGQGTEKLFF
TRBJ1-4	TRBV5-1	NA	NA	TGCGCCAGCAGCCCAGTTAAAGGGGGAGTTGCAACTAATGAAAAACTGTTTTTT	CASSPVKGGVATNEKLFF
TRBJ1-5	TRBV2	many	NA	TGTGCCAGCAGTGAGGACTCGCTTAGCAATCAGCCCCAGCATTTT	CASSEDSLSNQPQHF
TRBJ1-2	TRBV27	many	TRBD1	TGTGCCAGCAGTTTGGGGACAGGCTATGGCTACACCTTC	CASSLGTGYGYTF
TRBJ2-3	TRBV7-2	NA	NA	TGTGCCGGGGGGCCGAGCACAGATACGCAGTATTTT	CAGGPSTDTQYF
TRBJ1-3	TRBV11-2	many	NA	TGTGCCAGCAGCTTAACTCTCGGATTGCCTCTCTCTGGAAACACCATATATTTT	CASSLTLGLPLSGNTIYF
TRBJ1-5	TRBV12-3/TRBV12-4	many	NA	TGTGCCAGCACCCCGGGCACGTCAAGGGGCAATCAGCCCCAGCATTTT	CASTPGTSRGNQPQHF
TRBJ1-2	TRBV29-1	many	TRBD1	TGCAGCGTTGCCCCGACAGGGCAAGGTAGCTATGGCTACACCTTC	CSVAPTGQGSYGYTF
TRBJ1-2	TRBV30	few	TRBD1	TGTGCCTGGAGTCTGGCAGGGGGGAACTATGGCTACACCTTC	CAWSLAGGNYGYTF
TRBJ1-5	TRBV30	few	TRBD1	TGTGCCTGGAGTATGGGACAGCTTCGCAATCAGCCCCAGCATTTT	CAWSMGQLRNQPQHF
TRBJ1-1	TRBV15	few	NA	TGTGCCACCAGCAGATCGGGCCAGTCAAACACTGAAGCTTTCTTT	CATSRSGQSNTEAFF
TRBJ2-7	TRBV11-2	many	NA	TGTGCCAGCAGCTACGGACTGACGGACTCCTACGAGCAGTACTTC	CASSYGLTDSYEQYF
TRBJ2-6	TRBV7-9	few	TRBD1	TGTGCCAGCAGGAAATCTATAACCGGGACAGGAGATTCTGGGGCCAACGTCCTGACTTTC	CASRKSITGTGDSGANVLTF
TRBJ1-1	TRBV11-2	NA	NA	TGTGCCAGCAGCTTAGCCTACCTAAGCGAAGCTTTCTTT	CASSLAYLSEAFF
TRBJ1-2	TRBV3-1	many	NA	TGTGCCAGCAGCCAGCAACATGGCTACACCTTC	CASSQQHGYTF
TRBJ2-3	TRBV5-4	many	TRBD1	TGTGCCAGCAGCTTCCCGTCCGGACAGGGGAGCGCAGATACGCAGTATTTT	CASSFPSGQGSADTQYF
TRBJ1-5	TRBV19	NA	NA	TGTGCCACTAAAGCCGGCAGGGATTATAGCAATCAGCCCCAGCATTTT	CATKAGRDYSNQPQHF
TRBJ1-3	TRBV30	NA	NA	TGTGCCTGGGGCGCAGGAGCACCCGGAAACACCATATATTTT	CAWGAGAPGNTIYF
TRBJ1-1	TRBV7-2	few	TRBD1	TGTGCCAGCAGCTTATTGGTGACAGGGAATGAAGCTTTCTTT	CASSLLVTGNEAFF
TRBJ1-1	TRBV7-3	NA	TRBD1	TGTGCCAGCAGCTTTTCGAAACAGGGGGGTACTGAAGCTTTCTTT	CASSFSKQGGTEAFF
TRBJ2-3	TRBV11-2	NA	NA	TGTGCCAGCAGCTTAGGTACAGGTATAGGTGTTGGAGATACGCAGTATTTT	CASSLGTGIGVGDTQYF
TRBJ2-1	TRBV7-2	NA	NA	TGTGCCAGCAGCTCCACCCCCAACAGGGTCTACAATGAGCAGTTCTTC	CASSSTPNRVYNEQFF
TRBJ1-4	TRBV28	NA	NA	TGTGCCTCCGACGGTGGCGAAAAACTGTTTTTT	CASDGGEKLFF
TRBJ1-2	TRBV6-6	NA	TRBD1	TGTGCCAGCAGCGGACAGGGAGGGCGACATGGCTACACCTTC	CASSGQGGRHGYTF
TRBJ2-2	TRBV5-1	few	TRBD1	TGCGCCAGCAGCCCAGACAGGGGGCAGGGCACCGGGGAGCTGTTTTTT	CASSPDRGQGTGELFF
TRBJ1-1	TRBV3-1	many	TRBD1	TGTGCCAGCAGCCACCTCCGGGACAGGGACACTGAAGCTTTCTTT	CASSHLRDRDTEAFF
TRBJ2-7	TRBV6-6	many	TRBD2	TGTGCCAGCACGCCGGCGCGGGGGGGGCCCAGTCCCGAGCAGTACTTC	CASTPARGGPSPEQYF
TRBJ2-1	TRBV15	many	TRBD1	TGTGCCACCAGCAGAGCAGGGGGCGCCTACAATGAGCAGTTCTTC	CATSRAGGAYNEQFF
TRBJ2-7	TRBV12-3/TRBV12-4	many	TRBD1	TGTGCCAGCAGTTTCGACAGGGTCCGCGAGCAGTACTTC	CASSFDRVREQYF
TRBJ1-2	TRBV12-3/TRBV12-4	NA	NA	TGTGCCAGCAGTTTAAGGCCTGCCTATGGCTACACCTTC	CASSLRPAYGYTF
TRBJ1-2	TRBV29-1	few	TRBD1	TGCAGCGTTGACTCGTGGGACAGATATTATGGCTACACCTTC	CSVDSWDRYYGYTF
TRBJ2-5	TRBV6-1	NA	NA	TGTGCCAGCAGTGAATGGGGCCTAGCCCAGGGGGAGACCCAGTACTTC	CASSEWGLAQGETQYF
TRBJ2-3	TRBV6-5	NA	NA	TGTGCCAGCAGTCTCACAGGGTTACCTCTGCAGTATTTT	CASSLTGLPLQYF
TRBJ1-2	TRBV7-9	many	NA	TGTGCCAGCAGCTTAGGTACGGTGGACTATGGCTACACCTTC	CASSLGTVDYGYTF
TRBJ1-5	TRBV30	medium-sized	NA	TGTGCCTGGAGTGCCAGGGGATTCAATCAGCCCCAGCATTTT	CAWSARGFNQPQHF
TRBJ1-4	TRBV29-1	many	NA	TGCAGCGTTGGAGGGGAGGTCGGTGGTAATGAAAAACTGTTTTTT	CSVGGEVGGNEKLFF
TRBJ2-3	TRBV20-1	few	NA	TGCAGTGCTAGAGATTACACAGATACGCAGTATTTT	CSARDYTDTQYF